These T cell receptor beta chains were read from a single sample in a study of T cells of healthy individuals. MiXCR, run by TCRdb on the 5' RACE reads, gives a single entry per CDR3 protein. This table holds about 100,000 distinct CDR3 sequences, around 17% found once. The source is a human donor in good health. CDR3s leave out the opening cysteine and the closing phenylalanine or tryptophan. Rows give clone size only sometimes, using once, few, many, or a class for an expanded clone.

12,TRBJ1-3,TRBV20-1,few,SARDPPFGGTIY
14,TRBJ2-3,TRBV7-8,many,ASSLGASGFTDTQY
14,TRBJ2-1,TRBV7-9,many,ASTAWVVSSYNEQF
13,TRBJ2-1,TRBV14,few,ASSQATSGNNEQF
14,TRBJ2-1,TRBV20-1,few,SARDSSGSSYNEQF
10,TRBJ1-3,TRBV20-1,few,SASTLRNTIY
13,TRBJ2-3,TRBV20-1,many,SANSGRGGGDTQY
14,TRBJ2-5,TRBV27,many,ASSAYFGATQETQY
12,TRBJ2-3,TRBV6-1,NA,ATDRGRDTDTQY
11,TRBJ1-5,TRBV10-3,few,AISEQVSPPQH
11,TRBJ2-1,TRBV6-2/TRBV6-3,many,ASSYSSGAKQF
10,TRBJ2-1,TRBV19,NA,ASSILSNEQF
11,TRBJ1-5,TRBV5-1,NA,ASPGQMDQPQH
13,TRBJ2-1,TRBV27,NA,ASSLVGDAYNEQF
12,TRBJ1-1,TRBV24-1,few,ATTPSEGNTEAF
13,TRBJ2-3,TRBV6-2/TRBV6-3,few,ASSLGQGFTDTQY